This TCR beta chain was obtained from a study of blood T cell repertoires in COVID-19 (dated by TCRdb to the early 2020s). For context, the study as a whole: Samples covering the acute and convalescent phases of COVID-19 were provided by collaborators in the United States, Italy and Spain. The repertoires were released in a freely available public database meant as a resource for research on the immune response to SARS-CoV-2. A de-identified subject ID, COVID-19 status, age in years and sex were almost always included in the sample metadata. The material from the prospective study consisted of cDNA or gDNA derived from T cells, B-cell-depleted T cells, or PBMCs. Deeply sampled blood TCRbeta repertoires from subjects exposed to, actively infected with, or recovered from COVID-19 were included in the dataset. Where available, HLA class I and class II types were taken from metadata supplied by the sample provider and were not determined by assay-based typing. Samples were obtained from the ongoing ImmuneRACE study (first 160 participants) and from over 1,000 subjects provided by 6 global collaborators.

At the junction V is shortened by 3 bases and J by 4 bases, with 6 bases in between. From the cysteine through the phenylalanine, the CDR3 covers 13 amino acids. Only the CDR3 part of the read is kept: 39 bases, read in frame from the first base. In the germline V gene, CDR1 corresponds to ENHRY and CDR2 to SYGVKD. Broader findings and caveats from the paper: The amount of clinical and demographic metadata varied by source and participant and was provided uncurated.

TCRbeta CDR3 regions were amplified from genomic DNA using the immunoSEQ Assay, a bias-controlled multiplex PCR. On the authors' methods: Within the assay, amplification of reference gene primers was used to estimate how many nucleated cells each sample contained. Sequence reads were collapsed and filtered to measure the absolute abundance of every unique TCRbeta CDR3 rearrangement. Productive Simpson clonality was computed per sample as the square root of Simpson's diversity index over productive rearrangements. What TCRdb holds here is the immuneACCESS table cut down to in-frame rearrangements. Part of the clones is not present; checked against another copy, under half of the missing clones reflect an unresolved V gene, and the others are unexplained. The V and J calls and clone size are taken from that table; D and trimming were inferred from the DNA. Counted in this sample were 95,000 to 110,000 clones; roughly 80% of them appeared once. The top ten clonotypes cover 4% to 6% of the sample.

Each collaborating institution followed its own protocols to collect whole blood in K2EDTA tubes. Collaborator samples were shipped for TCRbeta analysis as frozen whole blood, isolated PBMCs, or DNA extracted from either sample type. As for this clone: Its antigen remains unidentified. No much larger clone exists at a distance of one base, and base qualities are not known.

Sequencing was performed on peripheral blood. This TCR came from a man between 60 and 70 years old with acute or convalescent COVID-19. The chain couples TRBV10-3 to TRBJ1-4; no D segment can be confidently identified. The CDR3 protein: CAISDSLNEKLFF. The bases read TGTGCCATCAGTGATAGCCTTAATGAAAAACTGTTTTTT.